These T cell receptor beta chains were read from a single sample in a study of T cells after yellow fever vaccination. TCRdb reanalysed the 5' RACE reads using MiXCR and keeps one entry per CDR3 protein. The sample lists more than 95,000 distinct CDR3 sequences, roughly 7.2% occurring once. The source material was CD4+ T cells sorted from PBMCs, sampled roughly 45 days after the first yellow fever vaccination. These receptors came from a man between 18 and 35 years old who received the YFV17D yellow fever vaccine. Both conserved end residues are part of each CDR3. A D gene is named only where the DNA matches it firmly. Size tells how often a clone was seen (once, few, many) or the class of an expanded clone, and some rows leave it out.

CASSLGGDVDTQYF,TGTGCCAGCAGCTTAGGGGGGGACGTGGATACGCAGTATTTT,many,TRBV7-2,TRBJ2-3,-
CASSPTSGGPDEQFF,TGTGCCAGCAGCCCAACTAGCGGGGGGCCCGATGAGCAGTTCTTC,many,TRBV7-2,TRBJ2-1,TRBD2
CASRDLGQGVMNTEAFF,TGTGCCAGCAGAGATCTAGGACAGGGGGTGATGAACACTGAAGCTTTCTTT,many,TRBV6-1,TRBJ1-1,TRBD1
CASSNRGGSTEAFF,TGCGCCAGCAGCAACCGGGGGGGGAGCACTGAAGCTTTCTTT,many,TRBV5-1,TRBJ1-1,-
CATSREGLQGYTF,TGTGCCACCAGCCGCGAGGGCCTGCAAGGCTACACCTTC,few,TRBV15,TRBJ1-2,-
CASSVGQPDSYEQYF,TGCGCCAGCAGCGTGGGCCAACCCGACTCCTACGAGCAGTACTTC,many,TRBV5-1,TRBJ2-7,-
CASSPDFNSPLHF,TGTGCCAGCAGTCCCGATTTTAATTCACCCCTCCACTTT,few,TRBV28,TRBJ1-6,-
CASSYWRRGDQPQHF,TGTGCCAGCAGTTACTGGCGGAGAGGGGACCAGCCCCAGCATTTT,few,TRBV6-2/TRBV6-3,TRBJ1-5,-
CASSLHANEQFF,TGTGCCAGCAGCTTACACGCGAATGAGCAGTTCTTC,-,TRBV7-3,TRBJ2-1,-
CASSDQPRSSGNTIYF,TGTGCCAGCTCCGACCAACCAAGATCTTCTGGAAACACCATATATTTT,many,TRBV18,TRBJ1-3,-
CATSDLSGASYNEQFF,TGTGCCACCAGTGATTTAAGCGGGGCCTCCTACAATGAGCAGTTCTTC,many,TRBV24-1,TRBJ2-1,TRBD2
CASSQGQGFNEQYF,TGTGCCAGCAGCCAAGGCCAGGGGTTCAACGAGCAGTACTTC,few,TRBV4-2,TRBJ2-7,-
CASSRQNQNTEAFF,TGTGCCAGCAGCCGACAGAACCAGAACACTGAAGCTTTCTTT,-,TRBV7-6,TRBJ1-1,-
CSVRKQENTEAFF,TGCAGCGTTCGTAAACAGGAGAACACTGAAGCTTTCTTT,many,TRBV29-1,TRBJ1-1,-
CASSLGQGGAFF,TGCGCCAGCAGCTTGGGACAGGGAGGAGCTTTCTTT,many,TRBV5-1,TRBJ1-1,TRBD1
CATSLSPVTDTQYF,TGTGCCACCTCCTTGTCCCCGGTAACAGATACGCAGTATTTT,many,TRBV7-2,TRBJ2-3,-
CASSPSGANVLTF,TGTGCCAGCAGCCCCTCTGGGGCCAACGTCCTGACTTTC,many,TRBV3-1,TRBJ2-6,-
CASSLTGFGNTIYF,TGCGCCAGCAGCTTGACAGGTTTCGGAAACACCATATATTTT,many,TRBV5-1,TRBJ1-3,-
CASSFGTGLRETQYF,TGCGCCAGCAGCTTTGGGACAGGGTTGCGGGAGACCCAGTACTTC,many,TRBV5-1,TRBJ2-5,TRBD1
CASSVMGGGKQPQHF,TGTGCCAGCAGTGTGATGGGGGGGGGCAAACAGCCCCAGCATTTT,-,TRBV12-3/TRBV12-4,TRBJ1-5,-
CASSRGGGPSDEAFF,TGCGCCAGCAGCCGAGGGGGGGGCCCGAGTGATGAAGCTTTCTTT,many,TRBV5-1,TRBJ1-1,-
CASSSQGFSYNEQFF,TGTGCCAGCAGCTCCCAGGGATTCTCCTACAATGAGCAGTTCTTC,many,TRBV7-2,TRBJ2-1,-
CASSLRIQGRETQYF,TGTGCCAGCAGTTTACGGATCCAGGGGAGGGAGACCCAGTACTTC,few,TRBV28,TRBJ2-5,-
CASSPGMNYGYTF,TGTGCCAGCAGTCCGGGCATGAACTATGGCTACACCTTC,many,TRBV5-4,TRBJ1-2,-
CSARLMNTEAFF,TGCAGTGCCCGACTCATGAACACTGAAGCTTTCTTT,many,TRBV20-1,TRBJ1-1,-
CSAPGQGVDGYTF,TGCAGTGCCCCAGGACAGGGAGTAGATGGCTACACCTTC,few,TRBV20-1,TRBJ1-2,TRBD1
CASSETGRVKDTQYF,TGCGCCAGCAGCGAGACAGGGAGGGTTAAAGATACGCAGTATTTT,many,TRBV4-3,TRBJ2-3,-
CSDRGTNTEAFF,TGCAGCGATAGGGGGACGAACACTGAAGCTTTCTTT,-,TRBV29-1,TRBJ1-1,-
CASSQFAKSSYNSPLHF,TGTGCCAGCAGCCAATTCGCCAAGAGCTCCTATAATTCACCCCTCCACTTT,many,TRBV14,TRBJ1-6,-
CASSSGPSGGRYEQYF,TGCGCCAGCAGCTCTGGGCCTAGCGGGGGGCGCTACGAGCAGTACTTC,few,TRBV5-1,TRBJ2-7,TRBD2
CAISVGGEYYEQYF,TGTGCCATCAGTGTTGGGGGGGAGTACTACGAGCAGTACTTC,many,TRBV10-3,TRBJ2-7,TRBD2
CASTLMEPGAGQPQHF,TGTGCCAGCACCCTGATGGAACCAGGGGCCGGGCAGCCCCAGCATTTT,-,TRBV6-2/TRBV6-3,TRBJ1-5,-
CATSDARLASDTQYF,TGTGCCACCAGTGATGCTCGTCTAGCTTCAGATACGCAGTATTTT,many,TRBV24-1,TRBJ2-3,-
CASSQVRRGAEQFF,TGTGCCAGCAGCCAAGTCCGGAGGGGGGCGGAGCAGTTCTTC,-,TRBV14,TRBJ2-1,-
CVVAGNYGYTF,TGCGTTGTTGCAGGGAACTATGGCTACACCTTC,-,TRBV29-1,TRBJ1-2,-
CASSLERGSDTQYF,TGCGCCAGCAGCTTGGAGCGCGGGTCAGATACGCAGTATTTT,many,TRBV5-1,TRBJ2-3,-
CATSDSDGPVRQYF,TGTGCCACCAGTGATTCGGACGGCCCCGTTAGGCAGTATTTT,many,TRBV24-1,TRBJ2-3,-
CASSSRTSGNTGELFF,TGTGCCAGCAGCTCAAGGACTAGCGGGAACACCGGGGAGCTGTTTTTT,many,TRBV7-2,TRBJ2-2,TRBD2
CASSQGLGEETQYF,TGCGCCAGCAGCCAGGGACTAGGGGAAGAGACCCAGTACTTC,many,TRBV5-1,TRBJ2-5,TRBD2
CASSYKLARVTGELFF,TGTGCCAGCAGCTATAAACTAGCGCGGGTCACCGGGGAGCTGTTTTTT,once,TRBV5-4,TRBJ2-2,TRBD2
CASSLGALRGVKNIQYF,TGTGCCAGCAGCTTAGGGGCCTTGCGGGGGGTCAAAAACATTCAGTACTTC,-,TRBV7-6,TRBJ2-4,TRBD2